This TCR beta chain stems from a study of T-cell reconstitution after alpha-beta-depleted transplantation in children. The CDR3 length is 14 residues. The germline V and J ends were trimmed by 1 base and 1 base, with 8 bases remaining between them. Germline CDR1 and CDR2: SGHRS and YFSETQ. Unique molecular identifiers were incorporated when the TCRbeta library was constructed. Via MiXCR, TCRdb re-called the PCR reads, giving one row per CDR3 protein. The sample holds hundreds of thousands of distinct CDR3 sequences, roughly 17% seen once. This clonotype was observed at least ten times. The TCR comes from a human donor who donated a stem cell graft to a child with acute myeloid leukemia. The chain has TRBV5-1 and TRBJ1-1; D possibly corresponds to TRBD1 (5 bases). Material: PBMCs from the stem cell graft donor, obtained from the stem cell graft. The chain's CDR3 is CASSLSRENTEAFF. The CDR3 DNA is TGCGCCAGCAGCTTGTCCAGGGAGAACACTGAAGCTTTCTTT.